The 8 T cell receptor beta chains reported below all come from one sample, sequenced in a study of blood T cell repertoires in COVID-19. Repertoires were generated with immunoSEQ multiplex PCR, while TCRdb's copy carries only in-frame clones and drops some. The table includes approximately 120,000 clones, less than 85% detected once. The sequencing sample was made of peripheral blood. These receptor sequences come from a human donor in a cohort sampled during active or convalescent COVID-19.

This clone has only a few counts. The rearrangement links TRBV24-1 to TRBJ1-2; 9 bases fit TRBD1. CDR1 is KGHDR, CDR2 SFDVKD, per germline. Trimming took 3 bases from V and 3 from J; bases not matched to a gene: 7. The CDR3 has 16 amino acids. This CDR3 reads CATSDAPQGADYGYTF. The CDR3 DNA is TGTGCCACCAGTGATGCGCCACAGGGGGCCGACTATGGCTACACCTTC.

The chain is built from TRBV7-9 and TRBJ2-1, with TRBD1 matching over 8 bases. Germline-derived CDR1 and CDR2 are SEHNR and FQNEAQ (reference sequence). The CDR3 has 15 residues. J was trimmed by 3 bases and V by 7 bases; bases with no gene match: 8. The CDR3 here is CASTTGGQGYNEQFF. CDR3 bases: TGTGCCAGCACCACCGGCGGACAGGGCTACAATGAGCAGTTCTTC.

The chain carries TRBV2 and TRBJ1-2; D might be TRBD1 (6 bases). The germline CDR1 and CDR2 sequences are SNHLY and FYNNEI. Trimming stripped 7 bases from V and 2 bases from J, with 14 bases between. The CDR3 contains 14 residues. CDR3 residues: CASTGYRANYGYTF. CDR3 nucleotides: TGTGCCAGCACCGGGTACAGGGCGAACTATGGCTACACCTTC. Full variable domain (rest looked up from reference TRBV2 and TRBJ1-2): EPEVTQTPSHQVTQMGQEVILRCVPISNHLYFYWYRQILGQKVEFLVSFYNNEISEKSEIFDDQFSVERPDGSNFTLKIRSTKLEDSAMYFCASTGYRANYGYTFGSGTRLTVV.

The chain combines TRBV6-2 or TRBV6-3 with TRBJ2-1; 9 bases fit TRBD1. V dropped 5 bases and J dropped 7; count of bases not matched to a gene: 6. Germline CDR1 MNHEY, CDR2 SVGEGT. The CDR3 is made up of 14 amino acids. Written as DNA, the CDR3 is TGTGCCAGCAGTCCGAGGACAGGGGTAAATGAGCAGTTCTTC. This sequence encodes CASSPRTGVNEQFF.

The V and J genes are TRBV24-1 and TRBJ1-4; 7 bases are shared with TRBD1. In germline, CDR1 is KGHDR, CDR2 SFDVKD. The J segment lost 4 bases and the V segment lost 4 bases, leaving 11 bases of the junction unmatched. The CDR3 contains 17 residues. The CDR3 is CATSDYRQGILNEKLFF. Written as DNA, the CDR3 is TGTGCCACCAGTGACTACCGACAGGGCATCCTTAATGAAAAACTGTTTTTT.

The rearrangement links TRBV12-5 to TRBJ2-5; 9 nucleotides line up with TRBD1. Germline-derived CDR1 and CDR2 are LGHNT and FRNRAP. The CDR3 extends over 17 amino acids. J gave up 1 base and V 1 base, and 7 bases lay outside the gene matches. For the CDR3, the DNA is TGTGCTAGTGGTTTGGGGAAGACAGGGGGGCTCCAAGAGACCCAGTACTTC. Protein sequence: CASGLGKTGGLQETQYF.

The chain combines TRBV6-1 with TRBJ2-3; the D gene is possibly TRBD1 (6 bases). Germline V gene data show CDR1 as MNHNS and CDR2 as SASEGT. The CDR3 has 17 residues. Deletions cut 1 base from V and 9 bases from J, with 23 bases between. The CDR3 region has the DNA TGTGCCAGCAGTGAAGGGTTCGTTAGGGCAGGGGTAGACACGCAGTATTTT. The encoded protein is CASSEGFVRAGVDTQYF.

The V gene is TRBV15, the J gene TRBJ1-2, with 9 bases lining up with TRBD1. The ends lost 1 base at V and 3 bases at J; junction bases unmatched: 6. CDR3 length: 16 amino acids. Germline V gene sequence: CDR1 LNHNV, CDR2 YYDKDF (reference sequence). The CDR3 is CATSRVTWTGDYGYTF. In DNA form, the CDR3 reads TGTGCCACCAGCAGAGTTACGTGGACAGGGGACTATGGCTACACCTTC.